This T cell receptor beta chain comes out of a study of T cells in Graves' hyperthyroidism and ophthalmopathy. For the study at large: Peripheral blood draws took place at initial diagnosis, ahead of any treatment. The study's findings and limits: Before onset, ophthalmopathy was predicted by the model a median around 6 months earlier.

Template material for amplifying TCR beta CDR3 regions consisted of RNA transcripts. In the first-round RT-PCR of the TCR CDR3, the HTBI primer set was used. TCRdb called the multiplex PCR reads again in MiXCR, with one record for every CDR3 protein. The sample carries about 770,000 distinct CDR3 sequences, around 20% recorded once. Deletions cut 4 bases from V and 4 bases from J, with 20 bases between. This CDR3 has 16 amino acids. Looked up from germline, CDR1 is MGHRA and CDR2 is YSYEKL. This clonotype appeared a few times. Its antigen is not identified. Sequencing was performed on blood. This sequence originates from a woman in her forties or fifties with Graves' hyperthyroidism that later progressed to Graves' ophthalmopathy. This chain connects TRBV4-1 to TRBJ2-7; D ambiguous. CDR3 DNA: TGCGCCAGCAGCCTCTCAGCCCTGGGCACGTCATACGAGCAGTACTTC. This encodes CASSLSALGTSYEQYF.